The text below deals with one T cell receptor (beta chain). Its antigen is not yet known. Base qualities were left out, and no much larger clone turns up one base away. The CDR3 regions of human TCRbeta chains were analyzed by immunosequencing. In the original analysis: Repertoire TCRs were checked for matches against a reference library of SARS-CoV-2-specific TCRs that had been generated using the MIRA antigen-specificity platform. Breadth was defined as the fraction of unique TCRs that were SARS-CoV-2-associated. Depth was defined as the fraction of total T cells that were SARS-CoV-2-associated. Using the MIRA data, every spike-specific TCR was mapped to the spike region that the TCR reacted to and assigned to either a CD4 or a CD8 class. Log10-transformed breadth and depth values were compared by one-way ANOVA with Sidak's multiple comparisons tests. TCRdb holds this immuneACCESS table with in-frame rearrangements only. Some clones are missing; in checked studies, unresolved V genes explain under half, and the rest has no known cause. Clone size and the V and J calls come from that table; the DNA yielded D and trimming. The sample contains 95,000 to 150,000 clones, around 83% of them found a single time. Clones ranked in the top ten supply approximately 2.9% of the sample.

The data were taken from a study of T cell responses to AZD1222 COVID-19 vaccine listed by TCRdb under 2021. Background for the entire study: TCR sequencing covered more than 230 trial participants: 207 given two doses of AZD1222 and around 26 given two doses of MenACWY control vaccine. Enrollment into the trials was organized by age into subgroups of 18-55, 56-69 and 70-plus years, and those subgroups contained around 150, 28 and 57 TCR-sequenced participants, respectively.

General conclusions and limits of the study: Participants were mostly white British, with more females than males. The authors suggested clonal diversity may have been underestimated. The 56-69-year group was small, and its depth increase did not reach significance, likely because of low power. Conclusions about previously exposed vaccinees are limited because only five to seven AZD1222 recipients were SARS-CoV-2 seropositive at baseline. After two AZD1222 doses, both the breadth and the depth of spike-specific TCRs were significantly higher than at day 0 and than in MenACWY recipients. Reportedly, close to half of the unique spike-specific TCRs recognized epitopes lying outside the regions that are mutated in the B.1.351 and B.1.1.7 variants. The whole spike protein was spanned by vaccine-associated CD4 TCRs, and dominant responses were seen in regions 160-218 and 743-854. Because no samples from the day 14 peak response were available, repertoires could be characterized only after the peak T cell response.

CDR1 SGHVS and CDR2 FQNEAQ are derived from the germline V gene. V is cut by 6 bases and J by 4 bases, and the space between the germline ends is 9 bases. The CDR3 covers 12 residues, taking in both the cysteine and the phenylalanine. Only CDR3 DNA is held: 36 bases, read in frame from base 1. Read against the paper, the sample's time point label means: about 28 days (+/-7) after the second vaccine dose. AZD1222 recipients whose second dose came at about 4 weeks and those whose second dose came at about 12 weeks were combined into one group, since spike-specific TCR depth and breadth did not differ between the two schedules. Samples from vaccinated people were obtained from the UK trials COV001 and COV002, which included a single-blind randomized controlled phase 2/3 trial of AZD1222 (ChAdOx1 nCoV-19) in healthy adults. Trial participant PBMC samples were collected at day 0 and day 28 after the second dose for TCRbeta chain sequencing.

The source of this sequence is an adult who received the AZD1222 COVID-19 vaccine. In this chain, TRBV7-8 is recombined with TRBJ2-5, with the D call perhaps TRBD1 or TRBD2, each one matching 5 bases. Sequences were derived from peripheral blood, sampled 28 days after the second AZD1222 dose. The CDR3 is CASRRDGETQYF. The DNA reads TGTGCCAGCAGACGGGACGGAGAGACCCAGTACTTC.